These T cell receptor beta chains were read from a single sample in a study of T cells in Graves' hyperthyroidism and ophthalmopathy. TCRdb independently ran MiXCR on the multiplex PCR reads; one entry per CDR3 protein. The table shows around 690,000 distinct CDR3 sequences, with 17% occurring only once. The specimen sequenced was blood. Receptors originate from a man aged 45 to 65 with Graves' hyperthyroidism. Each CDR3 is given with its conserved first and last residue. Each record gives: D gene, V gene, clone size, J gene, CDR3 DNA, CDR3 protein. The D gene is left open where the match is weak. Some rows have no size entry. The others give once, few or many, or a class for an expanded clone.

.	TRBV29-1	many	TRBJ2-7	TGCAGCGTTGAAGAGAGCTCCTACGAGCAGTACTTC	CSVEESSYEQYF
TRBD1	TRBV14	few	TRBJ2-7	TGTGCCAGCAGCCCCCGGGACAGGAGCTCCTACGAGCAGTACTTC	CASSPRDRSSYEQYF
.	TRBV5-1	.	TRBJ2-1	TGCGCCAGCAGCTTGCAGGACGCCAATGAGCAGTTCTTC	CASSLQDANEQFF
.	TRBV11-1	many	TRBJ2-1	TGTGCCAGCAGCTTAAACCGGGCGGGTCGCCTTAATGAGCAGTTCTTC	CASSLNRAGRLNEQFF
.	TRBV28	few	TRBJ2-3	TGTGCCAGCCTCAACGGACCGGGAGAGACAGATACGCAGTATTTT	CASLNGPGETDTQYF
TRBD2	TRBV25-1	many	TRBJ2-1	TGTGCCAGCAGTGATCGAAGACTAGCGGGAGCCTACAATGAGCAGTTCTTC	CASSDRRLAGAYNEQFF
.	TRBV28	many	TRBJ2-7	TGTGCCAGCAGTCCATCTACAGCCTACGAGCAGTACTTC	CASSPSTAYEQYF
TRBD2	TRBV24-1	.	TRBJ2-5	TGTGCCACCAGTGAGTATGGACTAGGCGGCGAGACCCAGTACTTC	CATSEYGLGGETQYF
.	TRBV28	many	TRBJ1-2	TGTGCCAGCAGTTTAAAGACCGTCTATGGCTACACCTTC	CASSLKTVYGYTF
.	TRBV6-1	.	TRBJ1-1	TGTGCCAGCAGTGACCCGGCCAGAGTAGTAAGTGGAGCTTTCTTT	CASSDPARVVSGAFF
TRBD2	TRBV20-1	many	TRBJ2-7	TGCAGTGCCCCCGGCGCGGGGGACGAGCAGTACTTC	CSAPGAGDEQYF
.	TRBV20-1	many	TRBJ2-7	TGCAGTGCTAGAAGGGGGGAGGGCCCTAAATACGAGCAGTACTTC	CSARRGEGPKYEQYF
TRBD2	TRBV27	many	TRBJ2-7	TGTGCCAGCTCTCCGACTAGCGTGTACGAGCAGTACTTC	CASSPTSVYEQYF
.	TRBV19	.	TRBJ1-3	TGTGCCAGTAGTCCACGACCAGAAACTGGAAACACCATATATTTT	CASSPRPETGNTIYF
TRBD2	TRBV19	few	TRBJ2-7	TGTGCCAGTAGTGAGGCAGCGGGAACCTACGAGCAGTACTTC	CASSEAAGTYEQYF